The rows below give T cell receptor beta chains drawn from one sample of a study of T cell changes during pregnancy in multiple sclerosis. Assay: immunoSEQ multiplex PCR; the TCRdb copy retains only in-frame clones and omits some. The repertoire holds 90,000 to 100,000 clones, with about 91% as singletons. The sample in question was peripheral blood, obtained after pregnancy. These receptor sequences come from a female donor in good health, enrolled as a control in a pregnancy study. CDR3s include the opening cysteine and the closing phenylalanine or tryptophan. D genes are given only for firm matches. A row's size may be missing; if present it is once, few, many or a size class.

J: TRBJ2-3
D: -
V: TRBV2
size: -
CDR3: CASGTDGDTQYF
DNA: TGTGCCAGCGGAACCGACGGGGATACGCAGTATTTT

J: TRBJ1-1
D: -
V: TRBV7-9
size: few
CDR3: CASSLLGGGTEAFF
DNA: TGTGCCAGCAGCTTACTGGGAGGGGGTACTGAAGCTTTCTTT

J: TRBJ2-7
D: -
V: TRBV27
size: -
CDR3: CASSLEGTYEQYF
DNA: TGTGCCAGCAGTTTGGAGGGGACCTACGAGCAGTACTTC

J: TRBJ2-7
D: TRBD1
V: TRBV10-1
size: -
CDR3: CASIPRSADRRYHYEQYF
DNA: TGCGCCAGCATCCCTCGTTCAGCGGACAGGAGATACCACTACGAGCAGTACTTC

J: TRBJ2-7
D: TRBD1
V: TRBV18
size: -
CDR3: CASSPDRAEQYF
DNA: TGTGCCAGCTCACCCGACAGGGCCGAGCAGTACTTC

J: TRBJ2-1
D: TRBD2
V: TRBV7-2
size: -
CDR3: CASSESSGPYNEQFF
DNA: TGTGCCAGCAGCGAGTCTAGCGGTCCCTACAATGAGCAGTTCTTC

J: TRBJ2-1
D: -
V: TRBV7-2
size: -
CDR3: CASSRVQAGEQFF
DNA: TGTGCCAGCAGCCGGGTACAGGCAGGGGAGCAGTTCTTC

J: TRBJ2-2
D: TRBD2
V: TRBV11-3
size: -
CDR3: CASTSGVGELFF
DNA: TGTGCCAGCACAAGCGGGGTGGGGGAGCTGTTTTTT

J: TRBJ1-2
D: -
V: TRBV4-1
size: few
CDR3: CASSPFLNYGYTF
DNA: TGCGCCAGCAGCCCCTTCCTGAACTATGGCTACACCTTC

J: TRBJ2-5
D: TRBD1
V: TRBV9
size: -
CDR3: CASSPPEDRELYF
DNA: TGTGCCAGCAGCCCCCCAGAGGACAGGGAGTTGTACTTC

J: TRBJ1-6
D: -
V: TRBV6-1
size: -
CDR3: CASSLGPTYNSPLHF
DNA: TGTGCCAGTTCCCTTGGGCCTACCTATAATTCACCCCTCCACTTT

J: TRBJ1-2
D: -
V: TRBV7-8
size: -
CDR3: CASSPRSGFGGGYTF
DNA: TGTGCCAGCAGCCCGAGGTCGGGGTTCGGCGGAGGCTACACCTTC

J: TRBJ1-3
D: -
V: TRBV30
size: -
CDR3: CAWSVLEGNTIYF
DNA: TGTGCCTGGAGTGTACTGGAGGGAAACACCATATATTTT